What follows are 10 T cell receptor beta chains derived from one specimen sequenced in a study of T-cell reconstitution after alpha-beta-depleted transplantation in children. The library targeted TCRbeta and was prepared with unique molecular identifiers. MiXCR was run by TCRdb on the PCR reads, yielding one entry per CDR3 protein. The table lists approximately 430,000 distinct CDR3 sequences, roughly 16% of them singletons. This sample comprised PBMCs, mostly from graft donor cells, obtained 360 days after TCRalphabeta/CD19-depleted stem cell transplant. The receptor set was obtained from a boy under two years old who had a stem cell transplant for Wiskott-Aldrich syndrome, so the T cells may come from the graft donor.

This clonotype has a handful of counts. CDR3 nucleotides: TGCGCCAGCAGCCAAGCCTACGTTCGTCCCGGGACTAGCGGGGGGGCAGGAGATACGCAGTATTTT. As protein: CASSQAYVRPGTSGGAGDTQYF. The V gene is TRBV4-1, the J gene TRBJ2-3; the match to TRBD2 covers 16 bases. The V gene's germline CDR1 is MGHRA and CDR2 YSYEKL. V trimming: 1 base; J trimming: 5 bases; junction bases outside the gene matches: 18. This CDR3 spans 22 amino acids.

This chain links TRBV4-3 with TRBJ2-7; the match to TRBD2 covers 8 bases. Germline assignment: CDR1 LGHNA and CDR2 YSLEER. The CDR3 length is 15 residues. V shed 1 base and J 6 bases; nucleotides not matched to a gene: 8. Here the CDR3 DNA reads TGCGCCAGCAGCCAAGTGCCAGCGGGAGTTAGCGAGCAGTACTTC. This encodes CASSQVPAGVSEQYF.

The chain links TRBV29-1 to TRBJ2-7, with D unresolved. V lost 8 bases, J lost 3 bases, and 11 bases lay in between. The V gene's germline CDR1 is SQVTM and CDR2 ANQGSEA. The CDR3 runs 11 residues. CDR3 DNA: TGCAGCATCCGGACCAACTACGAGCAGTACTTC. It encodes CSIRTNYEQYF.

This clonotype was seen more than once but under ten times. This chain connects TRBV5-1 to TRBJ2-1; tentative D call: TRBD2 (6 bases). The V and J ends lost 2 bases and 7 bases respectively, with 19 bases between them. The V gene's germline CDR1 is SGHRS and CDR2 YFSETQ. This CDR3 region has 16 residues. The DNA of the CDR3 is TGCGCCAGCAGCTTCGGTACTAGCTCCAGACTGAATGAGCAGTTCTTC. This sequence encodes CASSFGTSSRLNEQFF.

V usage is TRBV10-3 and J usage is TRBJ2-1, with D perhaps TRBD1 (5 bases). The CDR3 length is 15 residues. Germline CDR1 and CDR2: ENHRY and SYGVKD. Trimming left V 11 bases short and J 7 bases short, with 24 bases between. The CDR3 DNA is TGTGCCTGCTCCCAGAGTCTTTTACAGGTTAATGAGCAGTTCTTC. Translating gives CACSQSLLQVNEQFF.

This clonotype came up a few times. The rearrangement links TRBV7-2 to TRBJ1-4, with D uncertain. Trimming shortened V by 5 bases and J by 8 bases, and 12 bases separated the two germline ends. The CDR3 sequence is 13 residues long. Germline V gives CDR1 SGHTA, CDR2 FQGNSA. The CDR3 spells CASSTGKREKLFF. CDR3 nucleotide sequence: TGTGCCAGCAGCACGGGGAAAAGGGAAAAACTGTTTTTT.

This clonotype was seen a few times. The chain combines TRBV27 with TRBJ2-1; the D is unclear. Trimming stripped 1 base from V and 0 bases from J, with 4 bases between. This CDR3 region has 14 residues. Germline CDR1 reads MNHEY; CDR2 reads SMNVEV (reference sequence). The CDR3 DNA reads TGTGCCAGCAGTTTATTAGCCTCCTACAATGAGCAGTTCTTC. The encoded protein is CASSLLASYNEQFF.

The chain recombines TRBV20-1 with TRBJ2-5; the match to TRBD2 covers 15 bases. The CDR3 totals 17 residues. CDR1 DFQATT and CDR2 SNEGSKA come from the germline V gene (reference sequence). V lost 0 bases and J lost 5; bases outside the gene matches: 7. This CDR3 reads CSARDGLAGGPEETQYF. For the CDR3, the DNA is TGCAGTGCTAGAGACGGACTAGCGGGGGGGCCGGAGGAGACCCAGTACTTC.

This chain joins TRBV5-1 and TRBJ2-2; 8 bases are shared with TRBD2. V shed 3 bases and J 2 bases; nucleotides not matched to a gene: 6. The germline gives CDR1 SGHRS, CDR2 YFSETQ. This CDR3 contains 16 residues. CDR3 coding DNA: TGCGCCAGCAGCTCGTTACTAGCGGAAAACACCGGGGAGCTGTTTTTT. This encodes CASSSLLAENTGELFF.

The chain couples TRBV4-3 to TRBJ2-3; TRBD2 matches 9 bases. CDR1 is LGHNA, CDR2 YSLEER, per germline. This CDR3 spans 15 amino acids. With V trimmed by 4 bases and J by 11 bases, 13 bases remained unmatched. Here the CDR3 reads CASSPISSGSSWQYF. The CDR3, as DNA: TGCGCCAGCAGCCCCATAAGTAGCGGGAGCTCTTGGCAGTATTTT.